This TCR beta chain came from a study of naive and memory T cell subsets. CMV status came from CD4+ T cell IFNgamma after overnight CMV lysate stimulation of fresh PBMCs. Germline V gene sequence: CDR1 SQVTM, CDR2 ANQGSEA. V lost 2 bases to trimming and J lost 0 bases, with 8 bases between them. This CDR3 region has 14 residues. This clonotype came up a few times. Two oligonucleotides, mixed equimolar, formed the beta constant-region primer covering TRBC1 and TRBC2. The cDNA 3' end received a ligated single-stranded oligonucleotide carrying the SP2 primer and a 12-nucleotide UMI. Nested alpha and beta constant-region primers with the SP2 primer drove four PCR rounds on ligated cDNA. TCRdb re-called the UMI-ligation and nested PCR reads through MiXCR, storing one row per CDR3 protein. Of 150,000 or so distinct CDR3 sequences in the sample, about a sixth were seen once.

The chain employs TRBV29-1 and TRBJ2-4, with D unresolved. The sample was naive CD4+ T cells from blood. This receptor was identified in a human donor in good health. CDR3 amino acids: CSVERAGAKNIQYF. The CDR3 DNA sequence: TGCAGCGTTGAAAGGGCCGGAGCCAAAAACATTCAGTACTTC.